This passage covers 13 T cell receptor beta chains from one sample sequenced in a study of T cell responses to AZD1222 COVID-19 vaccine (dated by TCRdb to 2020 to 2023). The library was made by the immunoSEQ multiplex PCR assay. TCRdb retrieved this table from immuneACCESS and kept in-frame rearrangements only. Not all clones are present; in checked studies, unresolved V genes account for under half, and no reason is known for the remainder. The sample contains 55,000 to 60,000 clones, approximately 89% of them found a single time. Around 20% of the sample is in the top ten clones. This specimen's time point label, per the study, means: baseline before first vaccination. Per the publication, the treatment or condition label means: meningococcal conjugate vaccine given as trial control. This material consisted of peripheral blood, taken on day 0 of MenACWY control vaccination. The receptor source for this set is an adult in good health.

The gene calls are TRBV28 and TRBJ2-7, with D maybe TRBD1 (5 bases). The V end lost 8 bases, the J end lost 3 bases, and 17 bases lay between the germline ends. This CDR3 region has 14 residues. Germline CDR1 and CDR2: MDHEN and SYDVKM. CDR3 nucleotides: TGTGCCAGCTATGGGGCCAACCTTGACTACGAGCAGTACTTC. It translates to CASYGANLDYEQYF.

The gene calls are TRBV7-9 and TRBJ1-2; D ambiguous. CDR1 is SEHNR and CDR2 is FQNEAQ in the germline V gene (reference sequence). This CDR3 has 15 residues. V was clipped by 1 base and J by 1 base, with 10 bases between them. For the CDR3, the DNA is TGTGCCAGCAGCTTAGAGGAGGGCCTTAACTATGGCTACACCTTC. Its protein product is CASSLEEGLNYGYTF.

The chain combines TRBV20-1 with TRBJ2-1; D possibly matches TRBD1 or TRBD2 (5 bases each). This CDR3 is 14 amino acids long. Germline CDR1 reads DFQATT; CDR2 reads SNEGSKA (reference sequence). V was shortened by 3 bases and J by 4 bases, with 13 bases between the two germline ends. The CDR3 protein is CSASRGELYNEQFF. CDR3 sequence (DNA): TGCAGTGCTAGTAGGGGAGAATTGTACAATGAGCAGTTCTTC.

CDR3 region: CASSSQGVSTDTQYF. The DNA for the CDR3 is TGTGCCAGTAGTTCTCAGGGGGTGAGCACAGATACGCAGTATTTT. The rearrangement links TRBV19 to TRBJ2-3; the match to TRBD1 covers 7 bases. Germline V gives CDR1 LNHDA, CDR2 SQIVND (reference sequence). The CDR3 covers 15 residues. J gave up 0 bases and V 5 bases, and 5 bases lay outside the gene matches.

The CDR3 DNA reads as TGTGCCAGCAGCTTAGAGGCTGGAGCAGGGGATCAGCCCCAGCATTTT. Protein product: CASSLEAGAGDQPQHF. The V and J genes are TRBV7-8 and TRBJ1-5, with a possible D match to TRBD1 (6 bases). The CDR3 totals 16 residues. V lost 1 base, J lost 5 bases, and 15 bases lay in between. Germline V CDR1 and CDR2: SGHVS, FQNEAQ.

The chain uses TRBV10-3 and TRBJ1-6; TRBD1 agrees at 10 bases. The CDR3 extends over 14 amino acids. Germline V gene data show CDR1 as ENHRY and CDR2 as SYGVKD. Trimming removed 6 bases from V and 7 bases from J; junction bases left unmatched: 3. For the CDR3, the DNA is TGTGCCATCAGGGGGACAGGGGTGAATTCACCCCTCCACTTT. Residues: CAIRGTGVNSPLHF.

The rearrangement uses TRBV6-6 and TRBJ2-1, with 10 bases aligning to TRBD2. Germline V gives CDR1 MNHNY, CDR2 SVGAGI (reference sequence). Trimming cost V 2 bases and J 10 bases; bases outside gene matches: 8. The CDR3 sequence is 15 residues long. CDR3 sequence reads: CASSYRAGGRGEQFF. DNA for the CDR3: TGTGCCAGCAGTTACAGAGCGGGAGGGCGGGGGGAGCAGTTCTTC.

V and J are TRBV3-1 (or the pseudogene TRBV3-2) and TRBJ2-1, with TRBD2 matching over 7 bases. Trimming took 0 bases from V and 6 from J; bases not matched to a gene: 8. The CDR3 is 16 residues long. CDR1 LGHDT and CDR2 YNNKEL come from the germline V gene (reference sequence). The CDR3 reads CASSQDYRTRRNEQFF. The CDR3 DNA is TGTGCCAGCAGCCAAGATTATCGGACTAGGCGCAATGAGCAGTTCTTC.

The genes are TRBV25-1 and TRBJ2-5; TRBD2 matches 12 bases. The CDR3 covers 14 residues. With 7 bases clipped from V and 3 bases from J, the junction kept 3 bases outside the gene matches. Germline CDR1 reads MGHDK; CDR2 reads SYGVNS. CDR3 sequence reads: CASTRLAGEETQYF. The CDR3 DNA is TGTGCCAGCACACGACTAGCGGGAGAAGAGACCCAGTACTTC.

The V gene is TRBV3-1 (or the pseudogene TRBV3-2), the J gene TRBJ1-5; D gene unclear. Per germline, CDR1 LGHDT and CDR2 YNNKEL (reference sequence). V lost 1 base and J 4 bases, leaving 11 bases between the germline ends. There are 15 residues in the CDR3. The CDR3 sequence is CASSQGRMSNQPQHF. The CDR3 DNA is TGTGCCAGCAGCCAAGGGAGGATGAGTAATCAGCCCCAGCATTTT.

This clone was picked up one time. The chain uses TRBV4-3 and TRBJ1-3; no clear D. Germline CDR1 reads LGHNA; CDR2 reads YSLEER. V was cut by 1 base and J by 0 bases, with 13 bases left in between. The CDR3 is 17 residues long. Here the CDR3 DNA reads TGCGCCAGCAGCCAAGGCCTCGGCGGTGACTCTGGAAACACCATATATTTT. The encoded protein is CASSQGLGGDSGNTIYF.

V is TRBV2 and J is TRBJ1-2, with TRBD1 matching 7 bases. The CDR3 has 14 amino acids. Trimming at V came to 4 bases and at J to 4 bases, leaving 6 bases not matched to a gene. The germline V gene has CDR1 SNHLY and CDR2 FYNNEI. The CDR3 is CASSGTGSGYGYTF. The CDR3 DNA sequence: TGTGCCAGCAGTGGGACAGGATCAGGCTATGGCTACACCTTC.

This clone appeared a few times. The gene calls are TRBV19 and TRBJ2-2; 10 positions match TRBD1. Trimming took 6 bases from V and 6 from J; bases not matched to a gene: 7. Looked up from germline, CDR1 is LNHDA and CDR2 is SQIVND (reference sequence). This CDR3 has 15 amino acids. The CDR3 nucleotides read TGTGCCAGTAGGAGGGACAGGGGAGGATCCGGGGAGCTGTTTTTT. As protein: CASRRDRGGSGELFF.